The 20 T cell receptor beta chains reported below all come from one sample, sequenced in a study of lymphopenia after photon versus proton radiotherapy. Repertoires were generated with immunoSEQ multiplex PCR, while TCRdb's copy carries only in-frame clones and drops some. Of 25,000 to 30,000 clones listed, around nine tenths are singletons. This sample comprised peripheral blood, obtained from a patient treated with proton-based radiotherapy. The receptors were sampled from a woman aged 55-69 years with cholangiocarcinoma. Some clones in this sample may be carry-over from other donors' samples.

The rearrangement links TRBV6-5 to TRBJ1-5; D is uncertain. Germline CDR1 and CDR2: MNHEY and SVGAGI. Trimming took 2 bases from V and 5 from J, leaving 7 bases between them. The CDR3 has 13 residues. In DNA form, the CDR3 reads TGTGCCAGCAGTTACGGGTTCTATCAGCCCCAGCATTTT. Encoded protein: CASSYGFYQPQHF.

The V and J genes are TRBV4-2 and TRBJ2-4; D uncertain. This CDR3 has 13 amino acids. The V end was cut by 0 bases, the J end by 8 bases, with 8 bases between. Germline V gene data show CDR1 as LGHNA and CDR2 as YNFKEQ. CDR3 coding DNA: TGTGCCAGCAGCCAAGATCAAGTGGACATTCAGTACTTC. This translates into CASSQDQVDIQYF.

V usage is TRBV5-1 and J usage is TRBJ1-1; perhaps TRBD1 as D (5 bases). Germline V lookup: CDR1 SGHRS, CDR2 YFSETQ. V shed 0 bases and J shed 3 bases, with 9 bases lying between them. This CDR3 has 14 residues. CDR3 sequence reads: CASSLVLGDTEAFF. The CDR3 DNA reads TGCGCCAGCAGCTTGGTGCTGGGGGACACTGAAGCTTTCTTT.

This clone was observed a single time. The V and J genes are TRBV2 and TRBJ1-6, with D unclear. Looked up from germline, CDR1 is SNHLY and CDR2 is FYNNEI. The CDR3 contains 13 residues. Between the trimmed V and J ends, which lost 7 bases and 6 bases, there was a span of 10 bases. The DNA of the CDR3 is TGTGCCAGCACCGACGCCCCTAATTCACCCCTCCACTTT. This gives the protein CASTDAPNSPLHF.

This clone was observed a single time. The CDR3 loop is CSVEGQSAVRRGYTF. In DNA, the CDR3 is TGCAGCGTTGAAGGTCAGTCAGCCGTACGACGAGGCTACACCTTC. The chain joins TRBV29-1 to TRBJ1-2; D gene unclear. The V gene's germline CDR1 is SQVTM and CDR2 ANQGSEA. CDR3 length: 15 amino acids. V was clipped by 1 base and J by 8 bases, with 20 bases between them.

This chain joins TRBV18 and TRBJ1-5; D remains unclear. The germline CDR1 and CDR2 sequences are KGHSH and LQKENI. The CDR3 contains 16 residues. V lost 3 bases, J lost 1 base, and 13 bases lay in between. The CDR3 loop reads CASSPQEGRSNQPQHF. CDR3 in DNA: TGTGCCAGCTCACCCCAGGAAGGGCGAAGCAATCAGCCCCAGCATTTT. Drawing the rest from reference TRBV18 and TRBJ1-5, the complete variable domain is NAGVMQNPRHLVRRRGQEARLRCSPMKGHSHVYWYRQLPEEGLKFMVYLQKENIIDESGMPKERFSAEFPKEGPSILRIQQVVRGDSAAYFCASSPQEGRSNQPQHFGDGTRLSIL.

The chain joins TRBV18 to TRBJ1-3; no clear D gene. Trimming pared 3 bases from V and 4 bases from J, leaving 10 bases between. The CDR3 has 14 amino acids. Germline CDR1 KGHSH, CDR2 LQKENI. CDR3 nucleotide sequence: TGTGCCAGCTCACCGGCGGTGCGGGGAAACACCATATATTTT. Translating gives CASSPAVRGNTIYF.

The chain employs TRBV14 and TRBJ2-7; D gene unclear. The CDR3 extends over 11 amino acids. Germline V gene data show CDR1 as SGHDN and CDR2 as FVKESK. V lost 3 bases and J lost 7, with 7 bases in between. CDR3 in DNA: TGTGCCAGCAGCCACTTGGGAGAGCAGTACTTC. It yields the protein CASSHLGEQYF.

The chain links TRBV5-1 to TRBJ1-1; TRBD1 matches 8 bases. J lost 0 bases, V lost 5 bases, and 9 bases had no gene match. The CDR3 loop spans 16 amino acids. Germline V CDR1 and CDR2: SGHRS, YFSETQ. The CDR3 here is CASRADRGTLNTEAFF. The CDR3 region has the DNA TGCGCCAGCAGAGCCGACAGGGGAACATTGAACACTGAAGCTTTCTTT.

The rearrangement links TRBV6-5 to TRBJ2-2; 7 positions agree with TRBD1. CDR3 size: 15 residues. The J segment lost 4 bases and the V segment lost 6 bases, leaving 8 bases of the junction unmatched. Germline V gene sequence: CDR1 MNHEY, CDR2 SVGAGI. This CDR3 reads CASRPDRVRTGELFF. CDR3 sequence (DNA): TGTGCCAGCAGACCTGACAGGGTTCGCACCGGGGAGCTGTTTTTT.

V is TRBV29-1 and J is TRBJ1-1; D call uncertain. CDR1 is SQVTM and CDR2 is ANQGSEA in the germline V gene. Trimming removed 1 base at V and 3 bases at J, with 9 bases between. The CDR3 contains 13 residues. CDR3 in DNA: TGCAGCGTTGAAGTACGGGGTCACACTGAAGCTTTCTTT. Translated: CSVEVRGHTEAFF.

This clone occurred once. CDR3 sequence: CASSSDRYQPQHF. As DNA, the CDR3 is TGTGCCAGCAGCTCGGACAGATATCAGCCCCAGCATTTT. The chain joins TRBV7-2 to TRBJ1-5, with D possibly TRBD1 on 6 matching bases. Germline-derived CDR1 and CDR2 are SGHTA and FQGNSA. The CDR3 extends over 13 amino acids. V was shortened by 4 bases and J by 5 bases, with 9 bases between the two germline ends. Full variable domain (rest looked up from reference TRBV7-2 and TRBJ1-5): GAGVSQSPSNKVTEKGKDVELRCDPISGHTALYWYRQSLGQGLEFLIYFQGNSAPDKSGLPSDRFSAERTGGSVSTLTIQRTQQEDSAVYLCASSSDRYQPQHFGDGTRLSIL.

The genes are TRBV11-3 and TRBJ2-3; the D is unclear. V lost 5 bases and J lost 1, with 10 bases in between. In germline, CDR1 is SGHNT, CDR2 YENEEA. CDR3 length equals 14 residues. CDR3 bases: TGTGCCAGCAGCCTACGATATGGCACAGATACGCAGTATTTT. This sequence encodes CASSLRYGTDTQYF.

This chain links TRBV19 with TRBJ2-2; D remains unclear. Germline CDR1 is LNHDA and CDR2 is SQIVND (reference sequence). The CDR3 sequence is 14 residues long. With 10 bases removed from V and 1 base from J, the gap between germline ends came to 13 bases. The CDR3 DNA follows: TGTGCCACCCTACCGACTTTGAACACCGGGGAGCTGTTTTTT. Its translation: CATLPTLNTGELFF.

CDR3 amino acids: CASSLVHQETQYF. The CDR3 coding sequence is TGTGCCAGCAGCTTGGTACACCAAGAGACCCAGTACTTC. The V and J genes are TRBV5-5 and TRBJ2-5; no clear D gene. The germline gives CDR1 SGHKS, CDR2 YYEKEE (reference sequence). The CDR3 runs to 13 residues. V was pared by 0 bases and J by 0 bases, with 3 bases between.

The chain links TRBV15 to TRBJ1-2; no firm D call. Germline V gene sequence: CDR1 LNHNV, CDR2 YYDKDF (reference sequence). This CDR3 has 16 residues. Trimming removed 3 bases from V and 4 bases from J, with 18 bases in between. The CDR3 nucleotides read TGTGCCACCAGCAGGGAGGGAGACCCCACCGCCTATGGCTACACCTTC. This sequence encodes CATSREGDPTAYGYTF.

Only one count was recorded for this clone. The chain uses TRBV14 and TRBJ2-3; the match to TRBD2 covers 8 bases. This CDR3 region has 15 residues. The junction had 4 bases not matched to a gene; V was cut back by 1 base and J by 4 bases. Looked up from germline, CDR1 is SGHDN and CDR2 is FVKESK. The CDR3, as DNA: TGTGCCAGCAGCCAAGCGGGGACTAGAGCAGATACGCAGTATTTT. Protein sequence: CASSQAGTRADTQYF.

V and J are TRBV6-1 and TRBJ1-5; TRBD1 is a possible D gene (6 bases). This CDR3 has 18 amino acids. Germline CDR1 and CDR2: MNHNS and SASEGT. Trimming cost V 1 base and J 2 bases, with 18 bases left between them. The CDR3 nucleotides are TGTGCCAGCAGTGAAGATAATCGGAGCAGGGGAGGCAATCAGCCCCAGCATTTT. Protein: CASSEDNRSRGGNQPQHF.

The CDR3 reads CASSQDWGETQYF. DNA for the CDR3: TGCGCCAGCAGCCAAGATTGGGGGGAGACCCAGTACTTC. This chain joins TRBV4-3 and TRBJ2-5, with D perhaps given as TRBD1 or TRBD2 (5 bases each). The CDR3 is 13 residues long. Germline CDR1 and CDR2: LGHNA and YSLEER. Trimming stripped 0 bases from V and 5 bases from J, with 7 bases between.

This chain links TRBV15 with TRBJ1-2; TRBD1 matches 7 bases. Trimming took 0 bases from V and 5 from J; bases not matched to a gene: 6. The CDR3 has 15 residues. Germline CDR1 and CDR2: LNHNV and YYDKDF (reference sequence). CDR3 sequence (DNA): TGTGCCACCAGCAGAGATTTGACAGGGAAGTATGGCTACACCTTC. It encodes CATSRDLTGKYGYTF.